This T cell receptor (beta chain) was identified during a study of T cells in Graves' hyperthyroidism and ophthalmopathy. Amplification of TCR beta CDR3 regions used RNA as the template. First-round RT-PCR of the TCR CDR3 relied on the HTBI primer set. TCRdb reanalysed the multiplex PCR reads using MiXCR and keeps one entry per CDR3 protein. The sample records about 560,000 distinct CDR3 sequences, roughly 50% being singletons. Diagnosing involved the use of clinical symptoms, serum thyroxine and TRAb, thyroid ultrasound and orbital computed tomography. The CDR3 extends over 14 amino acids. Trimming left V 4 bases short and J 1 base short, with 10 bases between. Germline CDR1 and CDR2: LNHDA and SQIVND (reference sequence).

Source material: peripheral blood or thyroid tissue (not recorded which). The V call is TRBV19, the J call TRBJ1-1; TRBD1 is a possible D gene (5 bases). This receptor was taken from a woman aged 18 to 35 with Graves' hyperthyroidism. CDR3 sequence: CASSTGTRNTEAFF. The CDR3 DNA follows: TGTGCCAGTAGTACCGGGACTCGGAACACTGAAGCTTTCTTT.